This TCR beta chain was found in a study of cytomegalovirus exposure and HLA in healthy donors. Study context: Samples from HLA-typed donors yielded 85 million to 95 million unique TCRs in an early data release. Study-wide results and caveats: Accurate prediction of HLA-A and HLA-B alleles (for most subjects) was reportedly achieved from TCR beta sequences.

Amplification used 60 Vbeta primers and 13 Jbeta primers. The method was immunoSEQ multiplex PCR; TCRdb's version includes in-frame clones alone and lacks a portion of them. The data contain fewer than 200,000 clones, approximately 71% of them seen just once; the ten biggest clones take up around 1.5%. Of note for this clone: The antigen is not known.

Germline V gives CDR1 SQVTM, CDR2 ANQGSEA. V shed 7 bases and J shed 7 bases, with 11 bases lying between them. The CDR3 length is 10 residues. The sequenced material came from PBMCs. This sequence joins TRBV29-1 and TRBJ2-7, with D hard to call. This sequence originates from a girl aged 10-17 years in good health and CMV-seronegative. CDR3 protein: CSAGEAEQYF. The CDR3 nucleotides read TGCAGCGCTGGTGAGGCAGAGCAGTACTTC.